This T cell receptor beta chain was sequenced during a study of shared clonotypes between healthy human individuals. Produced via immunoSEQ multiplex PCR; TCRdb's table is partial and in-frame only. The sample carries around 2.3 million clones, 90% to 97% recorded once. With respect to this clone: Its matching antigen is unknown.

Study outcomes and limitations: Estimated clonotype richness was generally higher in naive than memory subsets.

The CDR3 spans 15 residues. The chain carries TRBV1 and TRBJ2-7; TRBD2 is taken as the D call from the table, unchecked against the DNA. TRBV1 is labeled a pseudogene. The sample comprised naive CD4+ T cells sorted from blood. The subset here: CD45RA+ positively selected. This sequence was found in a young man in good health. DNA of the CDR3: TGCACCAGCAGCCAAGAGGGTAGCAGCTCCTACGAGCAGTACTTC. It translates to CTSSQEGSSSYEQYF.